Included here is one T cell receptor (beta chain) sequence, with context. Antigen specificity is unknown. Additional DNA sequences in this sample encode the identical CDR3. Overlapping HIV-1 Gag 15-mer peptides at approximately 0.96 ug per peptide per mL were used. CD4+ T cells upregulating both CD40 ligand and CD69 were sorted as responding cells. The sample comes from a study of persistence of HIV-infected CD4 T cells. The libraries were made with immunoSEQ version 4 in survey mode. The data were produced by immunoSEQ multiplex PCR, yet TCRdb's version contains in-frame clones alone and is incomplete. In the table there are 25,000 to 35,000 clones, roughly 70% of which are singletons. Per germline, CDR1 LNHDA and CDR2 SQIVND (reference sequence). V gave up 3 bases and J gave up 2 bases; unmatched junction bases: 3. CDR3 length: 14 amino acids.

The chain recombines TRBV19 with TRBJ2-7; TRBD1 matches 8 bases. The material sequenced was CD4+ T cells sorted from PBMCs after roughly 18-hour stimulation, taken from a patient who received antiretroviral therapy. This TCR came from an adult man with HIV who was CMV-seropositive. CDR3 nucleotides: TGTGCCAGTAGTATTGGGACAGGACCCTACGAGCAGTACTTC. The encoded protein is CASSIGTGPYEQYF.